Described below is a single T cell receptor beta chain sequence and its context. Its antigen is currently not known. Its ends do not fully match the called genes, so a read error is possible. Each collaborating institution followed its own protocols to collect whole blood in K2EDTA tubes. For TCRbeta analysis, collaborators shipped samples as frozen whole blood, isolated PBMCs, or DNA extracted from either of those sample types. The data derive from a study of blood T cell repertoires in COVID-19 (dated by TCRdb to between 2020 and 2021). General notes on the study: Collaborator samples came from the United States, Italy and Spain and covered acute and convalescent phases of COVID-19. The samples were drawn from two sources: the first 160 participants of the ongoing ImmuneRACE study, and 1,000 to 1,500 subjects contributed by 6 global collaborators. The material from the prospective study consisted of cDNA or gDNA derived from T cells, B-cell-depleted T cells, or PBMCs. The dataset comprised deeply sampled blood TCRbeta repertoires from subjects exposed to, actively infected with, or recovered from COVID-19. Where available, HLA class I and class II types were obtained from metadata supplied by the sample provider rather than from assay-based typing. Sample metadata almost always included a de-identified subject ID, COVID-19 status, age in years and sex. The repertoires were made available in a free public database intended to serve as a resource for research on the immune response to SARS-CoV-2. Overall results and qualifications from the work: Clinical and demographic metadata were provided uncurated, with the amount varying by source and participant.

TCRbeta CDR3 regions were amplified from genomic DNA by means of the immunoSEQ Assay, a bias-controlled multiplex PCR. The authors' analysis ran thus. Nucleated cell counts per sample were estimated from amplification of reference gene primers within the assay. To quantify the absolute abundance of each unique TCRbeta CDR3 rearrangement, sequence reads were collapsed and filtered. For each sample, productive Simpson clonality was calculated as the square root of Simpson's diversity index across productive rearrangements. The table was pulled from immuneACCESS by TCRdb, which kept in-frame rearrangements only. Such tables lose some clones; where checked, under half of the loss comes from unresolved V genes, and the rest has no known cause. The V and J calls and clone size were taken over from that table, and D and trimming were inferred from the DNA. Across this sample there are about 53,000 clones, with just under 90% seen only once. The ten top clones hold less than 4% of the sample.

The CDR3 spans 12 residues, from the cysteine through the phenylalanine. Solely the CDR3 DNA is kept, with 36 bases framed from the first base. CDR1 SQVTM and CDR2 ANQGSEA are derived from the germline V gene. The chain is encoded by TRBV29-1 joined to TRBJ2-5, and 7 junction bases match TRBD2. What was sequenced was peripheral blood. This clonotype was obtained from a man in his fifties or sixties with acute or convalescent COVID-19. The DNA sequence reads TGCAGCGTCGAAGCGGGATTGGAGACCCAGTACTTC. Protein translation: CSVEAGLETQYF. With all but the CDR3 taken from the reference TRBV29-1 and TRBJ2-5 genes, the full variable domain is: SAVISQKPSRDICQRGTSLTIQCQVDSQVTMMFWYRQQPGQSLTLIATANQGSEATYESGFVIDKFPISRPNLTFSTLTVSNMSPEDSSIYLCSVEAGLETQYFGPGTRLLVL.